Below are 18 T cell receptor beta chains sequenced from a single sample in a study of cytomegalovirus exposure and HLA in healthy donors. PCR employed 60 Vbeta and 13 Jbeta primers. Data came from immunoSEQ multiplex PCR; TCRdb stores just in-frame clones and leaves some out. The sample has around 190,000 clones; around nine tenths are singletons. The sequenced sample consisted of PBMCs. Source of these receptors: a woman under 30 in good health and CMV-seronegative.

J is TRBJ2-3 and V is TRBV12-5; possible D gene TRBD2, 6 bases. The CDR3 has 13 amino acids. In germline, CDR1 is LGHNT, CDR2 FRNRAP. V dropped 7 bases and J dropped 6 bases, with 14 bases sitting between them. The DNA for the CDR3 is TGTGCTAGTGCCCGGGGGAGGCCTGATACGCAGTATTTT. Protein: CASARGRPDTQYF.

J is TRBJ1-1 and V is TRBV7-6; TRBD1 matches 7 bases. CDR1 is SGHVS and CDR2 is FNYEAQ in the germline V gene. The V and J ends lost 8 bases and 7 bases, in that order; junction bases with no gene match: 13. This CDR3 region has 14 residues. The CDR3 sequence is CASRLLDRTNEAFF. CDR3 coding DNA: TGTGCCAGCCGTCTCCTGGACAGGACCAATGAAGCTTTCTTT.

This sequence joins TRBV4-2 and TRBJ1-2; maybe TRBD1 (6 bases). CDR1 and CDR2 from the germline V gene are LGHNA and YNFKEQ. The CDR3 length is 12 residues. The V gene lost 8 bases and the J gene lost 2 bases, with 9 bases spanning the gap. The CDR3 nucleotides read TGTGCCAGCGCAGGACAGAACTATGGCTACACCTTC. This sequence encodes CASAGQNYGYTF.

The rearrangement links TRBV6-1 to TRBJ2-5; possibly TRBD1 for D (6 bases). Germline assignment: CDR1 MNHNS and CDR2 SASEGT. The CDR3 covers 15 residues. Trimming stripped 3 bases from V and 1 base from J, with 12 bases between. CDR3 amino acids: CASSEVVGAQETQYF. CDR3 nucleotide sequence: TGTGCCAGCAGTGAGGTAGTGGGGGCCCAAGAGACCCAGTACTTC.

The rearrangement uses TRBV27 and TRBJ2-7; D might be TRBD2 (6 bases). CDR1 is MNHEY, CDR2 SMNVEV, per germline (reference sequence). The CDR3 extends over 16 amino acids. The V gene lost 8 bases and the J gene lost 0 bases, with 20 bases spanning the gap. In DNA form, the CDR3 reads TGTGCCAGCCATCTGGGGGGTATCCCGAGCTCCTACGAGCAGTACTTC. It is translated as CASHLGGIPSSYEQYF.

This chain links TRBV30 with TRBJ1-2; possibly TRBD1 for D (5 bases). The CDR3 runs to 14 residues. The germline CDR1 and CDR2 sequences are GTSNPN and SVGIG (reference sequence). V shed 4 bases and J shed 3 bases, with 15 bases lying between them. The CDR3 nucleotides read TGTGCCTGGATGGTGGAGGGGAGTTACTATGGCTACACCTTC. Translation: CAWMVEGSYYGYTF.

The chain combines TRBV15 with TRBJ2-5, with TRBD1 as a possible D gene (7 bases). Trimming cost V 0 bases and J 1 base, with 21 bases left between them. The germline V gene has CDR1 LNHNV and CDR2 YYDKDF (reference sequence). The CDR3 loop spans 19 amino acids. As DNA, the CDR3 is TGTGCCACCAGCAGAGATCTGCAGGCAGGGGGGCTCGGCCAAGAGACCCAGTACTTC. Translated, it gives CATSRDLQAGGLGQETQYF.

The chain joins TRBV11-2 to TRBJ2-5; TRBD1 matches at 8 bases. The CDR3 covers 16 residues. V was pared by 5 bases and J by 1 base, with 9 bases of the junction left unmatched. The germline CDR1 and CDR2 sequences are SGHAT and FQNNGV. This CDR3 reads CASSPTGVGIQETQYF. CDR3 DNA: TGTGCCAGCAGCCCGACAGGGGTAGGGATCCAAGAGACCCAGTACTTC.

The gene calls are TRBV5-1 and TRBJ2-2; TRBD1 matches at 7 bases. This CDR3 is built from 16 residues. Per the germline V gene, CDR1 is SGHRS and CDR2 is YFSETQ. The ends lost 5 bases at V and 4 bases at J; junction bases unmatched: 11. CDR3 nucleotide sequence: TGCGCCAGCAGTTGGGGACAGCCAGGCCCCACCGGGGAGCTGTTTTTT. Translating it yields CASSWGQPGPTGELFF.

V is TRBV10-3 and J is TRBJ2-7; TRBD1 agrees at 8 bases. From germline, CDR1 is ENHRY and CDR2 SYGVKD. V shed 4 bases and J 4 bases; nucleotides not matched to a gene: 6. The CDR3 runs 14 residues. CDR3 coding DNA: TGTGCCATCAGTGGAGGGACAGGAGGTTACGAGCAGTACTTC. Encoded protein: CAISGGTGGYEQYF.

V is TRBV9 and J is TRBJ1-5; 8 bases are shared with TRBD1. Trimming cost V 4 bases and J 0 bases; bases outside gene matches: 6. Germline V gene sequence: CDR1 SGDLS, CDR2 YYNGEE. This CDR3 contains 16 residues. The CDR3 DNA sequence: TGTGCCAGCAGCCAGGGGGCACCGTATAGCAATCAGCCCCAGCATTTT. Translating gives CASSQGAPYSNQPQHF.

The chain links TRBV30 to TRBJ2-2; the D is unclear. Germline values: CDR1 GTSNPN, CDR2 SVGIG (reference sequence). The CDR3 covers 12 residues. Trimming left V 4 bases short and J 5 bases short, with 8 bases between. The CDR3 DNA follows: TGTGCCTGGAATTCGGTTACCGGGGAGCTGTTTTTT. It encodes CAWNSVTGELFF.

V and J are TRBV27 and TRBJ2-3, with 10 nucleotides matching TRBD1. This CDR3 region has 16 residues. CDR1 MNHEY and CDR2 SMNVEV come from the germline V gene (reference sequence). J was trimmed by 4 bases and V by 8 bases; bases with no gene match: 12. CDR3 protein: CASSRLRDRGSDTQYF. DNA of the CDR3: TGTGCCAGCTCCCGGCTACGGGACAGGGGTTCAGATACGCAGTATTTT.

The chain joins TRBV19 to TRBJ1-3, with 7 bases that match TRBD1. This CDR3 comprises 14 residues. Germline V CDR1 and CDR2: LNHDA, SQIVND (reference sequence). After removal of 7 bases from V and 2 bases from J, the junction contained 5 bases not matched to a gene. As DNA, the CDR3 is TGTGCCAGTAAAGACAGGGACCCTGGAAACACCATATATTTT. It codes for CASKDRDPGNTIYF. The full variable domain, its missing parts supplied by reference TRBV19 and TRBJ1-3, is DGGITQSPKYLFRKEGQNVTLSCEQNLNHDAMYWYRQDPGQGLRLIYYSQIVNDFQKGDIAEGYSVSREKKESFPLTVTSAQKNPTAFYLCASKDRDPGNTIYFGEGSWLTVV.

The chain carries TRBV11-3 and TRBJ2-7, with 7 bases fitting TRBD1. The germline V gene has CDR1 SGHNT and CDR2 YENEEA. CDR3 length equals 13 residues. With 7 bases clipped from V and 5 bases from J, the junction kept 8 bases outside the gene matches. The CDR3 loop reads CASTQPGGHEQYF. CDR3 DNA: TGTGCCAGCACCCAACCAGGGGGTCACGAGCAGTACTTC.

The CDR3 is CASSRHRGMSNQPQHF. CDR3 nucleotide sequence: TGTGCCAGCAGTCGACACAGGGGAATGAGCAATCAGCCCCAGCATTTT. The chain employs TRBV6-6 and TRBJ1-5; 7 nucleotides line up with TRBD1. The J segment lost 1 base and the V segment lost 5 bases, leaving 8 bases of the junction unmatched. CDR1 and CDR2 from the germline V gene are MNHNY and SVGAGI (reference sequence). The CDR3 runs 16 residues.

The rearrangement joins TRBV18 to TRBJ2-1; maybe TRBD1 (5 bases). V was shortened by 2 bases and J by 8 bases, with 13 bases between the two germline ends. The CDR3 totals 14 residues. Germline-derived CDR1 and CDR2 are KGHSH and LQKENI. The CDR3 reads CASSPSRAKDEQFF. In nucleotides, the CDR3 is TGTGCCAGCTCACCAAGCAGGGCAAAGGATGAGCAGTTCTTC.

The rearrangement joins TRBV10-3 to TRBJ1-1; no clear D. The V gene's germline CDR1 is ENHRY and CDR2 SYGVKD. CDR3 length: 14 residues. V lost 5 bases, J lost 8 bases, and 18 bases lay in between. The CDR3 nucleotides are TGTGCCATCAGTACCAGGTCCCAGAGCCCAGAAGCTTTCTTT. Its translation: CAISTRSQSPEAFF.